This TCR beta chain was identified during a study of response to subunit inactivated influenza vaccine. TCRdb re-derived calls from the RT-PCR reads in MiXCR, one entry per CDR3 protein. Of some 800,000 distinct CDR3 sequences listed, around 21% are singletons. V dropped 5 bases and J dropped 7; count of bases not matched to a gene: 4. The CDR3 is 14 residues long. Germline assignment: CDR1 KGHDR and CDR2 SFDVKD. Sample: PBMCs from blood, taken more than 4 days after vaccination. This clonotype was sampled from a man aged 50-59 years who received an inactivated influenza vaccine. The chain couples TRBV24-1 to TRBJ2-7; the match to TRBD2 covers 13 bases. The CDR3 sequence: CATSGTSGSREQYF. CDR3 bases: TGTGCCACCAGTGGGACTAGCGGGAGTCGGGAGCAGTACTTC.